These 28 T cell receptor beta chains were all obtained from the same sample, sequenced in a study of regulatory T cells in long-lasting Graves disease. The time point denotes: newly diagnosed GD, antithyroid drugs for less than 3 months. From PBMCs, RNA was extracted and then used to make the TCR library. Researchers made TCR beta libraries by using iRepertoire HTBI primers and running Arm-PCR on CDR3 regions. Using its own MiXCR run on the multiplex PCR reads, TCRdb lists one record per CDR3 protein. The sample carries some 320,000 distinct CDR3 sequences, about 20% recorded once. The source was peripheral blood mononuclear cells (PBMCs), collected at new diagnosis, from a patient treated with antithyroid drugs. The receptors stem from a female donor with Graves disease.

This clonotype has only a few counts. V and J are TRBV5-1 and TRBJ1-3; D is uncertain. Germline lookup yields CDR1 SGHRS and CDR2 YFSETQ. V gave up 1 base and J gave up 7 bases, with 15 bases separating them. The CDR3 runs to 15 residues. CDR3 region: CASSLTATIGNTIYF. CDR3 bases: TGCGCCAGCAGCTTGACAGCCACTATTGGCAACACCATATATTTT.

The chain joins TRBV20-1 to TRBJ2-7; 8 bases fit TRBD2. This CDR3 is built from 13 residues. V shed 5 bases and J 6 bases; nucleotides not matched to a gene: 9. Germline V gene lookup returns CDR1 DFQATT and CDR2 SNEGSKA (reference sequence). The CDR3 nucleotides read TGCAGTGCTTCTCGGACTAGCAGGACCGAGCAGTACTTC. This translates into CSASRTSRTEQYF.

This clonotype was counted at least ten times. The chain joins TRBV28 to TRBJ2-1; TRBD2 agrees at 8 bases. Germline V gene lookup returns CDR1 MDHEN and CDR2 SYDVKM. The CDR3 loop spans 14 amino acids. V lost 7 bases to trimming and J lost 6 bases; unmatched junction nucleotides: 8. In DNA form, the CDR3 reads TGTGCCAGCACCGGGACTAGGGTCATCAATGAGCAGTTCTTC. Residues: CASTGTRVINEQFF.

In its sample, this clonotype was seen a few times. The gene calls are TRBV7-9 and TRBJ1-3, with D possibly matching TRBD1 (6 bases). The germline V gene has CDR1 SEHNR and CDR2 FQNEAQ (reference sequence). The CDR3 is 16 amino acids. The V end was cut by 6 bases, the J end by 0 bases, with 15 bases between. As DNA, the CDR3 is TGTGCCAGCAGATCGGCAGGGGAATACTCTGGAAACACCATATATTTT. The encoded protein is CASRSAGEYSGNTIYF.

The rearrangement links TRBV5-4 to TRBJ2-4, with D uncertain. The CDR3 is 16 residues long. Germline CDR1 SGHNT, CDR2 YYREEE (reference sequence). V was pared by 2 bases and J by 0 bases, with 12 bases between. The CDR3 coding sequence is TGTGCCAGCAGCTTTTGGCCCTCACGAGCCAAAAACATTCAGTACTTC. This codes for CASSFWPSRAKNIQYF.

This clonotype was counted only a few times. The chain carries TRBV20-1 and TRBJ2-3, with no clear D. This CDR3 has 14 residues. Between the trimmed V and J ends, which lost 8 bases and 0 bases, there was a span of 15 bases. The germline CDR1 and CDR2 sequences are DFQATT and SNEGSKA (reference sequence). Here the CDR3 DNA reads TGCAGTCCCTTCGGAGCGAAAAGCACAGATACGCAGTATTTT. Translated: CSPFGAKSTDTQYF.

This chain links TRBV20-1 with TRBJ2-1, with D maybe TRBD2 (5 bases). V shed 7 bases and J shed 7 bases, with 23 bases lying between them. The CDR3 totals 15 residues. CDR1 and CDR2 (germline): DFQATT, SNEGSKA (reference sequence). The CDR3 DNA is TGCAGTGTTCCGACTCAGTCAGTGGGAGTAAATGAGCAGTTCTTC. It is translated as CSVPTQSVGVNEQFF.

This clonotype was seen ten or more times. CDR3 amino acids: CASSLQDSEAFF. The CDR3 DNA is TGCGCCAGCAGCTTGCAAGACAGTGAAGCTTTCTTT. J is TRBJ1-1 and V is TRBV5-1; the D gene is possibly TRBD1 (5 bases). The CDR3 totals 12 residues. Trimming took 1 base from V and 7 from J, leaving 8 bases between them. The germline CDR1 and CDR2 sequences are SGHRS and YFSETQ.

J is TRBJ1-1 and V is TRBV10-3; no definite D call. V gave up 2 bases and J gave up 2 bases, with 9 bases separating them. The CDR3 is 14 amino acids. Germline CDR1 is ENHRY and CDR2 is SYGVKD. The CDR3 loop is CAISEPVDNTEAFF. As DNA, the CDR3 is TGTGCCATCAGTGAGCCCGTGGATAACACTGAAGCTTTCTTT.

There are many counts of this clonotype. DNA of the CDR3: TGCGCCAGCAGCTTTACAGAAAGGGATGGCTACACCTTC. It translates to CASSFTERDGYTF. This rearrangement joins TRBV5-1 to TRBJ1-2; D is ambiguous. Germline CDR1 is SGHRS and CDR2 is YFSETQ. V was clipped by 2 bases and J by 6 bases, with 11 bases between them. CDR3 length equals 13 residues.

In this sample, this clonotype turned up many times. The V gene is TRBV9, the J gene TRBJ1-2; 9 bases are a match to TRBD1. V shed 3 bases and J 13 bases; nucleotides not matched to a gene: 10. Germline values: CDR1 SGDLS, CDR2 YYNGEE. The length of the CDR3 is 13 residues. CDR3 residues: CASSARTGDIPTF. The CDR3 DNA follows: TGTGCCAGCAGCGCCAGGACAGGGGATATTCCCACCTTC.

In regard to this clonotype: A single base separates this from a much larger clone, so it may be a read error. This CDR3 is missing its conserved last phenylalanine or tryptophan, likely due to a read error. The V gene is TRBV20-1, the J gene TRBJ2-7; 10 positions agree with TRBD2. The CDR3 covers 14 residues. The trim removed 0 bases at V and 5 bases at J, leaving 4 bases unmatched. Germline CDR1 reads DFQATT; CDR2 reads SNEGSKA (reference sequence). The CDR3 nucleotides are TGCAGTGCTAGAGACCTAGCGGGAGTCGACGAGCAGTACTTA. Translating gives CSARDLAGVDEQYL.

This clonotype was found many times. The chain links TRBV25-1 to TRBJ1-5; 11 nucleotides match TRBD1. The CDR3 consists of 14 residues. Looked up from germline, CDR1 is MGHDK and CDR2 is SYGVNS. With V trimmed by 4 bases and J by 11 bases, 7 bases remained unmatched. CDR3 residues: CASSGLGQGAAQHF. CDR3 DNA: TGTGCCAGCAGTGGCCTCGGACAGGGGGCGGCCCAGCATTTT.

In its sample, this clonotype was seen many times. DNA for the CDR3: TGTGCCAGCAGCTTAGGGCTTGAGTTCATGAACACTGAAGCTTTCTTT. This translates into CASSLGLEFMNTEAFF. V and J are TRBV11-3 and TRBJ1-1, with D unresolved. The CDR3 covers 16 residues. Germline V gives CDR1 SGHNT, CDR2 YENEEA. V was pared by 1 base and J by 0 bases, with 12 bases between.

This clonotype was detected ten times or more. The chain employs TRBV20-1 and TRBJ2-7; D may match TRBD1 or TRBD2 (5 bases each). Germline CDR1 reads DFQATT; CDR2 reads SNEGSKA (reference sequence). The CDR3 has 12 amino acids. V gave up 7 bases and J gave up 0 bases, with 10 bases separating them. CDR3 nucleotide sequence: TGCAGTGTTTCAGGGAGCTCCTACGAGCAGTACTTC. Its protein is CSVSGSSYEQYF.

The table lists this clonotype with a few counts. V is TRBV24-1 and J is TRBJ1-2; D uncertain. V dropped 0 bases and J dropped 6 bases, with 1 base sitting between them. Germline CDR1 KGHDR, CDR2 SFDVKD. The CDR3 contains 11 residues. The DNA of the CDR3 is TGTGCCACCAGTGATTTGGATGGCTACACCTTC. It encodes CATSDLDGYTF.

Ten or more counts support this clonotype. This rearrangement joins TRBV30 to TRBJ1-4; TRBD1 matches at 10 bases. The CDR3 length is 14 residues. J lost 6 bases, V lost 1 base, and 2 bases had no gene match. In germline, CDR1 is GTSNPN, CDR2 SVGIG (reference sequence). The CDR3 DNA follows: TGTGCCTGGAGTGCGGACAGGGGGGATGAAAAACTGTTTTTT. Protein sequence: CAWSADRGDEKLFF.

This clonotype has ten or more counts. CDR3 DNA: TGTGCCAGCAGCTTAGAGCGGGGTTGGGAGACCCAGTACTTC. This sequence encodes CASSLERGWETQYF. The rearrangement uses TRBV7-2 and TRBJ2-5, with 7 positions matching TRBD2. J gave up 5 bases and V 1 base, and 4 bases lay outside the gene matches. This CDR3 region has 14 residues. CDR1 SGHTA and CDR2 FQGNSA come from the germline V gene.

This clonotype was seen many times. The chain joins TRBV11-2 to TRBJ2-5; D remains ambiguous. CDR3 length: 16 residues. Germline-derived CDR1 and CDR2 are SGHAT and FQNNGV. With 7 bases removed from V and 2 bases from J, the gap between germline ends came to 20 bases. CDR3 coding DNA: TGTGCCAGCACCCATCTGGCTAGAACCACACAAGAGACCCAGTACTTC. The encoded protein is CASTHLARTTQETQYF.

This clonotype was seen at least ten times. The J gene is TRBJ1-5, the V gene TRBV3-1, with a possible D match to TRBD1 (6 bases). The ends were cut back, 1 base at V and 4 bases at J, with 8 bases in the middle. The CDR3 runs 14 residues. Looked up from germline, CDR1 is LGHDT and CDR2 is YNNKEL (reference sequence). The CDR3 nucleotides are TGTGCCAGCAGCCAAGTGGACAGTAATCAGCCCCAGCATTTT. It encodes CASSQVDSNQPQHF.

This clonotype was seen at least ten times. V and J are TRBV10-3 and TRBJ2-1; 7 nucleotides match TRBD2. The germline gives CDR1 ENHRY, CDR2 SYGVKD. Trimming at V came to 6 bases and at J to 10 bases, leaving 9 bases not matched to a gene. The CDR3 spans 13 residues. DNA for the CDR3: TGTGCCATCAGGGAGGGGAGGGAATTGGAGCAGTTCTTC. Its protein product is CAIREGRELEQFF.

The chain recombines TRBV3-1 with TRBJ2-3; 8 nucleotides line up with TRBD2. The germline V gene encodes CDR1 LGHDT and CDR2 YNNKEL (reference sequence). The CDR3 runs to 15 residues. With V trimmed by 4 bases and J by 4 bases, 7 bases remained unmatched. The CDR3 protein is CASSPPGGVADTQYF. In DNA form, the CDR3 reads TGTGCCAGCAGCCCACCGGGGGGGGTAGCAGATACGCAGTATTTT.

This clonotype showed up many times. The chain combines TRBV27 with TRBJ2-4, with 12 bases lining up with TRBD2. Unmatched junction bases numbered 11, after V lost 8 bases and J lost 6 bases. Germline lookup yields CDR1 MNHEY and CDR2 SMNVEV (reference sequence). This CDR3 is 16 amino acids long. The CDR3 spells CASSRKGGLAGNIQYF. The DNA for the CDR3 is TGTGCCAGCTCTCGTAAGGGGGGACTAGCGGGAAACATTCAGTACTTC.

This clonotype has a count of ten or more. The rearrangement joins TRBV20-1 to TRBJ2-3; D ambiguous. The CDR3 covers 14 residues. Trimming took off 0 bases at V and 5 bases at J, with 12 bases between the two ends. Germline assignment: CDR1 DFQATT and CDR2 SNEGSKA (reference sequence). CDR3 nucleotides: TGCAGTGCTAGAGATCCGGCCGGTCGAGATACGCAGTATTTT. Protein sequence: CSARDPAGRDTQYF.

This clonotype was seen at least ten times. The chain has TRBV24-1 and TRBJ2-3, with 7 nucleotides matching TRBD2. This CDR3 region has 18 residues. The trim removed 3 bases at V and 0 bases at J, leaving 11 bases unmatched. CDR1 is KGHDR, CDR2 SFDVKD, per germline. The CDR3 DNA is TGTGCCACCAGTGATCAACTTCGGGGAGGGACCAGCACAGATACGCAGTATTTT. Amino acids: CATSDQLRGGTSTDTQYF.

This clonotype was counted many times. J is TRBJ1-4 and V is TRBV20-1; D possibly corresponds to TRBD1 (6 bases). V dropped 3 bases and J dropped 5 bases, with 10 bases sitting between them. Germline-derived CDR1 and CDR2 are DFQATT and SNEGSKA (reference sequence). The CDR3 consists of 13 residues. The CDR3 is CSARRTVNEKLFF. Written as DNA, the CDR3 is TGCAGTGCTAGGCGGACAGTGAATGAAAAACTGTTTTTT.

The chain joins TRBV6-5 to TRBJ1-1; D is ambiguous. The V and J ends lost 4 bases and 1 base respectively, with 10 bases between them. The CDR3 consists of 14 residues. Germline-derived CDR1 and CDR2 are MNHEY and SVGAGI. The CDR3 DNA reads as TGTGCCAGCAGTTCCCGCGACTGGAACACTGAAGCTTTCTTT. As protein: CASSSRDWNTEAFF.

This clonotype was detected only a few times. This sequence joins TRBV6-2 or TRBV6-3 and TRBJ2-5; 10 positions match TRBD2. The CDR3 is made up of 14 amino acids. Germline V CDR1 and CDR2: MNHEY, SVGEGT. Germline trimming cut 6 bases from V and 5 bases from J; bases unmatched to any gene: 6. In nucleotides, the CDR3 is TGTGCCAGCAGCAATAGCGGGAGGACGGAGACCCAGTACTTC. Translating it yields CASSNSGRTETQYF.